A single sample gave rise to the 21 T cell receptor beta chains below, sequenced in a study of T cells in Graves' hyperthyroidism and ophthalmopathy. Authors of the study amplified TCR beta CDR3 regions from RNA transcripts. The HTBI primer set drove a first-round RT-PCR of the TCR CDR3. A single record per CDR3 protein comes from TCRdb applying MiXCR to the multiplex PCR reads. In the table there are under 750,000 distinct CDR3 sequences, around 20% of which are singletons. The sequenced sample consisted of blood. These receptors all stem from a woman between 45 and 65 years old with Graves' hyperthyroidism that later progressed to Graves' ophthalmopathy.

J is TRBJ2-5 and V is TRBV6-5; TRBD2 is a possible D gene (6 bases). CDR1 is MNHEY, CDR2 SVGAGI, per germline. The CDR3 spans 13 residues. The V gene lost 4 bases and the J gene lost 3 bases, with 9 bases spanning the gap. CDR3 sequence (DNA): TGTGCCAGCAGTTTCGCGGGGAAAGAGACCCAGTACTTC. Protein: CASSFAGKETQYF.

This clonotype has only a few counts. The chain links TRBV7-3 to TRBJ2-2; D ambiguous. There are 13 residues in the CDR3. V was pared by 2 bases and J by 6 bases, with 7 bases between. The germline V gene encodes CDR1 SGHTA and CDR2 FQGTGA. CDR3 coding DNA: TGTGCCAGCAGCTTATCTGAGGCCGGGGAGCTGTTTTTT. Encoded protein: CASSLSEAGELFF.

This clonotype was observed at least ten times. The genes are TRBV7-9 and TRBJ1-5, with a weak D call TRBD1 (6 bases). Germline V gene data show CDR1 as SEHNR and CDR2 as FQNEAQ (reference sequence). The CDR3 spans 15 residues. V lost 5 bases and J lost 4, with 15 bases in between. The CDR3 DNA sequence: TGTGCCAGCAGCCGCCGGGACATTAGAAATCAGCCCCAGCATTTT. This codes for CASSRRDIRNQPQHF.

This clonotype was found a few times. This sequence joins TRBV19 and TRBJ2-1; TRBD1 matches at 10 bases. CDR3 length equals 16 residues. Germline V gene data show CDR1 as LNHDA and CDR2 as SQIVND (reference sequence). The V and J ends lost 4 bases and 5 bases, in that order; junction bases with no gene match: 8. The DNA of the CDR3 is TGTGCCAGTAGTAACGCCGGGACAGGGGTTAACAATGAGCAGTTCTTC. It yields the protein CASSNAGTGVNNEQFF. Looking up the rest from reference TRBV19 and TRBJ2-1 gives the full variable domain: DGGITQSPKYLFRKEGQNVTLSCEQNLNHDAMYWYRQDPGQGLRLIYYSQIVNDFQKGDIAEGYSVSREKKESFPLTVTSAQKNPTAFYLCASSNAGTGVNNEQFFGPGTRLTVL.

This clonotype occurred a few times. This chain uses TRBV14 with TRBJ2-4; 10 bases line up with TRBD1. Trimming at V came to 3 bases and at J to 0 bases, leaving 14 bases not matched to a gene. This CDR3 region has 20 residues. CDR1 is SGHDN and CDR2 is FVKESK in the germline V gene. The CDR3 spells CASSQDTGTGVTLAKNIQYF. The CDR3 region has the DNA TGTGCCAGCAGCCAGGATACCGGGACAGGGGTCACTTTAGCCAAAAACATTCAGTACTTC.

The gene calls are TRBV12-3 or TRBV12-4 and TRBJ1-2; TRBD1 might be the D (5 bases). V lost 4 bases and J lost 8, with 23 bases in between. The CDR3 is 16 amino acids. The CDR3 region has the DNA TGTGCCAGCAGTTATAGCCGGGACTGGGTTTCGGGAGGCTACACCTTC. Residues: CASSYSRDWVSGGYTF.

This clonotype turned up a few times. The chain recombines TRBV13 with TRBJ1-6; D call uncertain. Germline V lookup: CDR1 PRHDT, CDR2 FYEKMQ (reference sequence). The CDR3 contains 18 residues. The germline V and J ends were trimmed by 5 bases and 0 bases, with 17 bases remaining between them. CDR3 amino acids: CASSRLDGGSSYNSPLHF. CDR3 nucleotides: TGTGCCAGCAGCCGTCTTGACGGCGGGAGCTCCTATAATTCACCCCTCCACTTT. Looking up the rest from reference TRBV13 and TRBJ1-6 gives the full variable domain: AAGVIQSPRHLIKEKRETATLKCYPIPRHDTVYWYQQGPGQDPQFLISFYEKMQSDKGSIPDRFSAQQFSDYHSELNMSSLELGDSALYFCASSRLDGGSSYNSPLHFGNGTRLTVT.

The V and J genes are TRBV5-6 and TRBJ2-1; 10 positions agree with TRBD1. Per the germline V gene, CDR1 is SGHDT and CDR2 is YYEEEE. The ends lost 5 bases at V and 7 bases at J; junction bases unmatched: 9. CDR3 length: 15 amino acids. This CDR3 reads CASSWPGQGMNEQFF. The DNA for the CDR3 is TGTGCCAGCAGTTGGCCGGGACAGGGGATGAATGAGCAGTTCTTC.

This clonotype was detected only a few times. The chain carries TRBV2 and TRBJ2-2; the D gene is possibly TRBD2 (6 bases). CDR3 length: 14 residues. V dropped 9 bases and J dropped 4 bases, with 15 bases sitting between them. Germline CDR1 and CDR2: SNHLY and FYNNEI. DNA for the CDR3: TGTGCCAGTATGCGGGACGCGCGCACCGGGGAGCTGTTTTTT. Protein product: CASMRDARTGELFF. Looking up the rest from reference TRBV2 and TRBJ2-2 gives the full variable domain: EPEVTQTPSHQVTQMGQEVILRCVPISNHLYFYWYRQILGQKVEFLVSFYNNEISEKSEIFDDQFSVERPDGSNFTLKIRSTKLEDSAMYFCASMRDARTGELFFGEGSRLTVL.

The rearrangement joins TRBV4-1 to TRBJ1-5; TRBD1 agrees at 10 bases. Losses at the gene ends were 3 bases for V and 4 bases for J; bases not matched to a gene: 3. Germline CDR1 is MGHRA and CDR2 is YSYEKL. CDR3 length: 15 amino acids. CDR3 in amino acids: CASSQGDRGNQPQHF. The CDR3 bases are TGCGCCAGCAGCCAGGGGGACAGGGGAAATCAGCCCCAGCATTTT.

The chain has TRBV7-9 and TRBJ2-7, with 11 bases identical to TRBD1. The junction had 6 bases not matched to a gene; V was cut back by 2 bases and J by 6 bases. This CDR3 comprises 15 residues. CDR1 is SEHNR, CDR2 FQNEAQ, per germline (reference sequence). The CDR3 coding sequence is TGTGCCAGCAGCTTATCATGGGGGACAGGGGGCGAGCAGTACTTC. Encoded protein: CASSLSWGTGGEQYF.

This clonotype has more than one count but fewer than ten. The rearrangement uses TRBV30 and TRBJ2-2; D gene ambiguous. Trimming stripped 0 bases from V and 4 bases from J, with 6 bases between. This CDR3 contains 13 residues. Germline values: CDR1 GTSNPN, CDR2 SVGIG (reference sequence). The DNA of the CDR3 is TGTGCCTGGAGTGTGGTTGGCACCGGGGAGCTGTTTTTT. It yields the protein CAWSVVGTGELFF.

This clonotype was counted only a few times. The gene calls are TRBV3-1 and TRBJ2-1, with D perhaps TRBD1 (6 bases). This CDR3 is built from 14 residues. Trimming cost V 1 base and J 6 bases, with 10 bases left between them. CDR1 and CDR2 (germline): LGHDT, YNNKEL (reference sequence). CDR3 DNA: TGTGCCAGCAGCCAAGCGGGGACAATCAATGAGCAGTTCTTC. This gives the protein CASSQAGTINEQFF.

The chain is built from TRBV28 and TRBJ1-3; 9 bases map to TRBD1. J gave up 2 bases and V 6 bases, and 11 bases lay outside the gene matches. Germline CDR1 reads MDHEN; CDR2 reads SYDVKM. CDR3 length: 17 amino acids. CDR3 protein: CASRETGGGLPGNTIYF. In DNA form, the CDR3 reads TGTGCCAGCAGGGAAACAGGGGGCGGTTTACCTGGAAACACCATATATTTT.

The chain couples TRBV27 to TRBJ2-7; possible D gene TRBD1, 6 bases. Germline V gene data show CDR1 as MNHEY and CDR2 as SMNVEV (reference sequence). V gave up 5 bases and J gave up 3 bases, with 11 bases separating them. The CDR3 has 13 amino acids. The CDR3 DNA is TGTGCCAGCAGTCCGCAGACAGGCTACGAGCAGTACTTC. The encoded protein is CASSPQTGYEQYF.

A few counts support this clonotype. The chain is built from TRBV9 and TRBJ1-6; 8 nucleotides match TRBD1. CDR1 and CDR2 from the germline V gene are SGDLS and YYNGEE. The CDR3 sequence is 15 residues long. V was clipped by 0 bases and J by 14 bases; unmatched bases: 10. CDR3 nucleotides: TGTGCCAGCAGCGTAGATGACACAGGGGGGTTAGCCCTCCACTTT. Protein product: CASSVDDTGGLALHF.

This clonotype was counted many times. This chain connects TRBV3-1 to TRBJ2-3; 7 positions agree with TRBD2. The germline CDR1 and CDR2 sequences are LGHDT and YNNKEL (reference sequence). The CDR3 covers 16 residues. With V trimmed by 0 bases and J by 0 bases, 3 bases remained unmatched. The CDR3 loop is CASSQEAGPSTDTQYF. CDR3 in DNA: TGTGCCAGCAGCCAAGAAGCGGGGCCTAGCACAGATACGCAGTATTTT.

With regard to this clonotype: A junction boundary mismatches the germline segment, possibly from a read error. The chain is built from TRBV7-9 and TRBJ1-4; unclear D gene. Germline V CDR1 and CDR2: SEHNR, FQNEAQ (reference sequence). The CDR3 has 13 amino acids. The CDR3 sequence: CASSLALREKLFF. The CDR3 DNA is TGTGCCAGCAGCCTTGCCCTTAGGGAAAAGCTGTTTTTT. Full variable domain (outside the CDR3, taken from reference TRBV7-9 and TRBJ1-4): DTGVSQNPRHKITKRGQNVTFRCDPISEHNRLYWYRQTLGQGPEFLTYFQNEAQLEKSRLLSDRFSAERPKGSFSTLEIQRTEQGDSAMYLCASSLALREKLFFGSGTQLSVL.

This clonotype has only a few counts. This rearrangement joins TRBV2 to TRBJ1-6; weak D call: TRBD1 (6 bases). Germline V lookup: CDR1 SNHLY, CDR2 FYNNEI. CDR3 length: 17 amino acids. Trimming pared 7 bases from V and 4 bases from J, leaving 20 bases between. CDR3 nucleotide sequence: TGTGCCAGCACCGACCCCGGGGGCTCCCATTATAATTCACCCCTCCACTTT. Amino acid sequence: CASTDPGGSHYNSPLHF.

This clonotype came up a few times. Here the CDR3 DNA reads TGTGCCAGCAGTCGATCAACAGGCGATGGCTACACCTTC. Encoded protein: CASSRSTGDGYTF. The chain carries TRBV6-2 or TRBV6-3 and TRBJ1-2, with a weak D call TRBD1 (5 bases). The CDR3 covers 13 residues. The V and J ends lost 5 bases and 6 bases respectively, with 13 bases between them. The V gene's germline CDR1 is MNHEY and CDR2 SVGEGT.

This clonotype came up a few times. The chain links TRBV5-1 to TRBJ2-1; no clear D gene. From germline, CDR1 is SGHRS and CDR2 YFSETQ. V was pared by 0 bases and J by 8 bases, with 9 bases between. This CDR3 region has 13 residues. The CDR3 DNA reads TGCGCCAGCAGCTTGGCCGTGGGCGATGAGCAGTTCTTC. This encodes CASSLAVGDEQFF.